The 29 T cell receptor beta chains listed next were all sequenced from one sample in a study of T cell repertoires in cytomegalovirus infection. TCRdb itself ran the reads through MiXCR, one entry per CDR3 protein. The sample lists 50,000 to 65,000 distinct CDR3 sequences, roughly a fifth occurring once. Antigens for these TCRs are unknown. The sample consisted of CD8+ T cells from cultured PBMCs, taken from culture after CMV antigen stimulation. Receptors were obtained from a human donor in good health (CMV status not recorded). Some clones in this sample may be carry-over from other donors' samples.

The rearrangement uses TRBV7-9 and TRBJ2-7, with 12 bases identical to TRBD2. Germline assignment: CDR1 SEHNR and CDR2 FQNEAQ (reference sequence). V dropped 7 bases and J dropped 7; count of bases not matched to a gene: 17. There are 17 residues in the CDR3. This CDR3 is CASTNPTGLAGLLEQYF. CDR3 DNA sequence: TGTGCCAGCACCAATCCAACCGGACTAGCGGGGTTACTTGAGCAGTACTTC.

This clonotype showed up just a few times. The chain couples TRBV12-5 to TRBJ1-5; TRBD1 might be the D (5 bases). Germline V gene sequence: CDR1 LGHNT, CDR2 FRNRAP. This CDR3 region has 14 residues. The V end was cut by 4 bases, the J end by 4 bases, with 11 bases between. This CDR3 is CASGSRVLNQPQHF. The CDR3 DNA reads as TGTGCTAGTGGTTCCAGGGTCCTGAATCAGCCCCAGCATTTT.

The rearrangement links TRBV6-8 to TRBJ1-1; D call uncertain. Germline CDR1 MNHGY, CDR2 SAAAGT. CDR3 length: 13 amino acids. Trimming removed 2 bases at V and 7 bases at J, with 11 bases between. CDR3: CASSYGGSREAFF. The CDR3 region has the DNA TGTGCCAGCAGTTACGGAGGGAGCCGTGAAGCTTTCTTT.

The gene calls are TRBV7-2 and TRBJ2-7; TRBD2 matches at 12 bases. The CDR3 is made up of 16 amino acids. The V segment lost 1 base and the J segment 6 bases; nucleotides outside the gene matches: 7. The germline V gene encodes CDR1 SGHTA and CDR2 FQGNSA. CDR3 in amino acids: CASSLELAGGSGEQYF. CDR3 DNA: TGTGCCAGCAGCTTAGAACTAGCGGGAGGATCGGGCGAGCAGTACTTC.

In this sample, this clonotype turned up a few times. V is TRBV7-2 and J is TRBJ2-3; possibly TRBD2 for D (6 bases). The CDR3 is 13 residues long. V was cut by 5 bases and J by 7 bases, with 13 bases left in between. From germline, CDR1 is SGHTA and CDR2 FQGNSA. DNA of the CDR3: TGTGCCAGCAGCCCCCTAGCGAGTTATACGCAGTATTTT. Its protein product is CASSPLASYTQYF.

Only a few counts were recorded for this clonotype. The rearrangement joins TRBV6-6 to TRBJ2-3; D gene unclear. Germline values: CDR1 MNHNY, CDR2 SVGAGI (reference sequence). The V gene lost 4 bases and the J gene lost 0 bases, with 8 bases spanning the gap. The CDR3 contains 14 residues. The CDR3, as DNA: TGTGCCAGCAGTTTGTTCCTCAGCACAGATACGCAGTATTTT. This sequence encodes CASSLFLSTDTQYF.

This chain connects TRBV4-3 to TRBJ2-2, with 9 bases that match TRBD2. V was clipped by 1 base and J by 5 bases; unmatched bases: 5. The CDR3 extends over 16 amino acids. CDR1 and CDR2 (germline): LGHNA, YSLEER. The chain's CDR3 is CASSQGLAEGTGELFF. As DNA, the CDR3 is TGCGCCAGCAGCCAAGGACTAGCGGAGGGGACCGGGGAGCTGTTTTTT.

The chain employs TRBV6-2 or TRBV6-3 and TRBJ2-1, with 8 positions matching TRBD1. J lost 10 bases, V lost 5 bases, and 4 bases had no gene match. Germline CDR1 reads MNHEY; CDR2 reads SVGEGT. The CDR3 extends over 12 amino acids. DNA for the CDR3: TGTGCCAGCAGTCTGACAGGGGAGGAGCAGTTCTTC. This encodes CASSLTGEEQFF.

The chain couples TRBV7-9 to TRBJ2-4, with D tentatively TRBD1 or TRBD2 (6 bases each). Germline CDR1 SEHNR, CDR2 FQNEAQ (reference sequence). Between the trimmed V and J ends, which lost 0 bases and 1 base, there was a span of 10 bases. The CDR3 loop spans 16 amino acids. Written as DNA, the CDR3 is TGTGCCAGCAGCTTAGCGGCGGGACACGCCAAAAACATTCAGTACTTC. Protein: CASSLAAGHAKNIQYF.

This clonotype was seen a handful of times. The chain joins TRBV7-9 to TRBJ2-7; 8 bases match TRBD2. Germline V CDR1 and CDR2: SEHNR, FQNEAQ (reference sequence). The CDR3 spans 15 residues. Trimming cost V 5 bases and J 3 bases; bases outside gene matches: 9. The CDR3: CASSHPGLGGYEQYF. The CDR3 coding sequence is TGTGCCAGCAGCCACCCGGGACTAGGAGGCTACGAGCAGTACTTC.

The rearrangement links TRBV9 to TRBJ1-1; TRBD1 aligns across 9 bases. Trimming cost V 3 bases and J 6 bases; bases outside gene matches: 9. Germline loops: CDR1 SGDLS, CDR2 YYNGEE. This CDR3 contains 15 residues. CDR3 nucleotide sequence: TGTGCCAGCAGCGCAATGGACAGGGGAGACGCTGAAGCTTTCTTT. Residues: CASSAMDRGDAEAFF.

The chain links TRBV27 to TRBJ2-1, with D uncertain. In germline, CDR1 is MNHEY, CDR2 SMNVEV (reference sequence). The V gene lost 3 bases and the J gene lost 5 bases, with 8 bases spanning the gap. The CDR3 has 13 residues. CDR3 coding DNA: TGTGCCAGCAGTTTTTCGGGCGACAATGAGCAGTTCTTC. As protein: CASSFSGDNEQFF.

The genes are TRBV4-1 and TRBJ2-1; 8 nucleotides align to TRBD2. The CDR3 consists of 17 residues. Germline CDR1 is MGHRA and CDR2 is YSYEKL. J gave up 0 bases and V 3 bases, and 7 bases lay outside the gene matches. The CDR3 here is CASSHPERGSSYNEQFF. CDR3 nucleotides: TGCGCCAGCAGCCATCCCGAGCGGGGGAGCTCCTACAATGAGCAGTTCTTC.

This clonotype showed up just a few times. The CDR3 DNA is TGTGCCAGCAGTTACGACGGACAGAACACTGAAGCTTTCTTT. It is translated as CASSYDGQNTEAFF. The chain employs TRBV6-5 and TRBJ1-1, with a weak D call TRBD1 (5 bases). The germline gives CDR1 MNHEY, CDR2 SVGAGI. The V end was cut by 2 bases, the J end by 1 base, with 8 bases between. This CDR3 is 14 amino acids long.

The count of this clonotype is one. The chain has TRBV5-4 and TRBJ2-5; perhaps TRBD2 as D (6 bases). The CDR3 contains 13 residues. CDR1 and CDR2 (germline): SGHNT, YYREEE (reference sequence). V was cut by 3 bases and J by 5 bases, with 11 bases left in between. CDR3 bases: TGTGCCAGCAGCTGGGATGCGGGGGAGACCCAGTACTTC. It encodes CASSWDAGETQYF.

At least ten counts were recorded for this clonotype. The gene calls are TRBV6-1 and TRBJ1-1, with D unresolved. From germline, CDR1 is MNHNS and CDR2 SASEGT. The CDR3 spans 13 residues. The V end was cut by 1 base, the J end by 1 base, with 4 bases between. CDR3 bases: TGTGCCAGCAGTGAAGGGTGGAACACTGAAGCTTTCTTT. The encoded protein is CASSEGWNTEAFF.

This clonotype was picked up many times. The J gene is TRBJ1-1, the V gene TRBV6-2 or TRBV6-3; maybe TRBD1 (6 bases). The V gene's germline CDR1 is MNHEY and CDR2 SVGEGT. The CDR3 has 13 residues. The V end lost 6 bases, the J end lost 3 bases, and 11 bases lay between the germline ends. The CDR3 nucleotides are TGTGCCAGCAGCCGGGACACTTACACTGAAGCTTTCTTT. The encoded protein is CASSRDTYTEAFF.

This clonotype turned up a few times. This chain uses TRBV27 with TRBJ2-1, with 9 bases identical to TRBD1. Germline assignment: CDR1 MNHEY and CDR2 SMNVEV (reference sequence). V shed 4 bases, J shed 4 bases, and the junction held 2 bases outside the gene matches. The CDR3 extends over 14 amino acids. CDR3 DNA: TGTGCCAGCAGTTCCGGGACAGGGTACAATGAGCAGTTCTTC. Translation gives CASSSGTGYNEQFF.

The chain combines TRBV6-1 with TRBJ1-5; 9 bases are a match to TRBD1. Trimming removed 6 bases from V and 0 bases from J; junction bases left unmatched: 6. The length of the CDR3 is 16 residues. In germline, CDR1 is MNHNS, CDR2 SASEGT. The CDR3 DNA follows: TGTGCCAGCAGCCGGGACAGGGTTAATAGCAATCAGCCCCAGCATTTT. It codes for CASSRDRVNSNQPQHF.

This chain joins TRBV7-2 and TRBJ1-5; no clear D. The CDR3 contains 15 residues. V lost 5 bases to trimming and J lost 4 bases, with 15 bases between them. The V gene's germline CDR1 is SGHTA and CDR2 FQGNSA. DNA for the CDR3: TGTGCCAGCAGCACGGACGGTGATCTTAATCAGCCCCAGCATTTT. This codes for CASSTDGDLNQPQHF.

This clonotype was seen only a few times. This chain links TRBV9 with TRBJ1-1; 7 nucleotides align to TRBD1. The CDR3 extends over 13 amino acids. Germline V gives CDR1 SGDLS, CDR2 YYNGEE. V was clipped by 3 bases and J by 3 bases; unmatched bases: 2. In DNA, the CDR3 is TGTGCCAGCAGCGCCGGACAGGACACTGAAGCTTTCTTT. Its protein is CASSAGQDTEAFF.

This clonotype was found a few times. CDR3 loop: CASSQVRGEGEKLFF. The CDR3 DNA reads as TGCGCCAGCAGCCAAGTTAGAGGGGAGGGAGAAAAACTGTTTTTT. This chain uses TRBV4-3 with TRBJ1-4, with D possibly TRBD1 on 5 matching bases. Germline CDR1 and CDR2: LGHNA and YSLEER. V gave up 1 base and J gave up 8 bases, with 14 bases separating them. The CDR3 is 15 amino acids.

This clonotype was seen only a few times. This chain joins TRBV7-9 and TRBJ1-5, with TRBD1 matching over 8 bases. The CDR3 has 14 amino acids. From germline, CDR1 is SEHNR and CDR2 FQNEAQ (reference sequence). With 8 bases clipped from V and 7 bases from J, the junction kept 10 bases outside the gene matches. CDR3 sequence (DNA): TGTGCCAGCGCAGGACAGGGATCAGGGCAGCCCCAGCATTTT. Protein product: CASAGQGSGQPQHF. Using reference TRBV7-9 and TRBJ1-5 for the parts outside the CDR3, the full variable domain is DTGVSQNPRHKITKRGQNVTFRCDPISEHNRLYWYRQTLGQGPEFLTYFQNEAQLEKSRLLSDRFSAERPKGSFSTLEIQRTEQGDSAMYLCASAGQGSGQPQHFGDGTRLSIL.

This clonotype was observed a few times. The CDR3 DNA sequence: TGTGCCAGTAGTATAGGACAGGGATCCTCCTACGAGCAGTACTTC. Amino acids: CASSIGQGSSYEQYF. This sequence joins TRBV19 and TRBJ2-7; 7 bases match TRBD1. Per germline, CDR1 LNHDA and CDR2 SQIVND (reference sequence). The ends lost 1 base at V and 0 bases at J; junction bases unmatched: 3. There are 15 residues in the CDR3.

The rearrangement uses TRBV28 and TRBJ2-1; either TRBD1 or TRBD2 may fit D (5 bases each). The germline V and J ends were trimmed by 1 base and 0 bases, with 13 bases remaining between them. The CDR3 totals 17 residues. CDR1 and CDR2 from the germline V gene are MDHEN and SYDVKM. This CDR3 is CASSLFEGPSSYNEQFF. CDR3 coding DNA: TGTGCCAGCAGTTTATTTGAGGGGCCCTCCTCCTACAATGAGCAGTTCTTC.

V gene TRBV4-1 combines with J gene TRBJ1-6, with a tentative D call TRBD1 (6 bases). Trimming took off 1 base at V and 5 bases at J, with 12 bases between the two ends. Germline-derived CDR1 and CDR2 are MGHRA and YSYEKL. The CDR3 runs 16 residues. CDR3 protein: CASSQVPQGNNSPLHF. CDR3 bases: TGCGCCAGCAGCCAAGTTCCGCAGGGGAATAATTCACCCCTCCACTTT.

V usage is TRBV7-8 and J usage is TRBJ1-5; D is ambiguous. Germline V gene sequence: CDR1 SGHVS, CDR2 FQNEAQ. V lost 4 bases to trimming and J lost 2 bases, with 12 bases between them. This CDR3 has 15 amino acids. The CDR3 region is CASSWSESGNQPQHF. CDR3 DNA: TGTGCCAGCAGCTGGTCAGAGTCTGGCAATCAGCCCCAGCATTTT.

This clonotype has more than one count but fewer than ten. The chain combines TRBV7-2 with TRBJ2-3; no reliable D call. Trimming stripped 2 bases from V and 0 bases from J, with 3 bases between. Germline V gene lookup returns CDR1 SGHTA and CDR2 FQGNSA. The CDR3 contains 13 residues. The CDR3 sequence is CASSLMSTDTQYF. The CDR3, as DNA: TGTGCCAGCAGCTTAATGAGCACAGATACGCAGTATTTT.

The rearrangement joins TRBV11-2 to TRBJ2-1, with TRBD2 matching over 9 bases. V lost 7 bases to trimming and J lost 9 bases; unmatched junction nucleotides: 16. CDR3 length: 16 residues. CDR1 and CDR2 (germline): SGHAT, FQNNGV. The CDR3 nucleotides read TGTGCCAGCAACGCCGGGGGGCTAGCGGGAAACCTTGAGCAGTTCTTC. It specifies CASNAGGLAGNLEQFF.